This T cell receptor (beta chain) was sequenced during a study of T cell repertoires in cytomegalovirus infection. About the study: Epitope selection comprised recently identified HLA-C-restricted CMV epitopes and well-studied HLA-B-restricted CMV epitopes. Evidence of both CMV infection and a matching HLA type came from public TCR beta signatures. Study conclusions and caveats: HLA-C-restricted CMV-specific TCR beta clonotypes prevailed in the ex vivo response. There were carriers of CMV plus the relevant HLA, and cumulative public TCR beta family frequency identified them.

TCRdb re-derived calls from the reads in MiXCR, one entry per CDR3 protein. The data hold about 890,000 distinct CDR3 sequences, with roughly 30% observed a single time. Germline CDR1 and CDR2: MNHEY and SMNVEV (reference sequence). CDR3 length: 15 amino acids. Trimming cost V 7 bases and J 0 bases; bases outside gene matches: 6. In its sample, this clonotype was seen a few times. Its antigen is unknown. The source is a human donor in good health (CMV status not recorded). Some clones in this sample may be carry-over from other donors' samples. The chain employs TRBV27 and TRBJ2-3; 8 positions match TRBD1. The source material was cultured CD8+ T cells from PBMCs, sampled from culture after CMV antigen stimulation. The CDR3 is CASTTGGSSTDTQYF. The CDR3 DNA follows: TGTGCCAGCACTACAGGGGGATCTAGCACAGATACGCAGTATTTT.